These T cell receptor beta chains were read from a single sample in a study of blood T cell repertoires in COVID-19. Clones were sequenced by immunoSEQ multiplex PCR, and TCRdb holds only the in-frame ones, with some missing. The data contain about 200,000 clones, 88% of them singletons. Sequenced input: peripheral blood. These receptors originate from a man aged 35 to 55 with active or convalescent COVID-19. The CDR3 runs from the conserved cysteine through the conserved F or W. Each record gives: J gene, clone size, V gene, D gene, CDR3 DNA, CDR3 protein. D genes are given only for firm matches. Size is stated for part of the rows, as once, few or many counts, or as a class when the clone is expanded.

j_gene: TRBJ2-7
abundance: .
v_gene: TRBV25-1
d_gene: .
CDR3nt: TGTGCCAGCAGTGGGACATTCTCCTACGAGCAGTACTTC
CDR3aa: CASSGTFSYEQYF

j_gene: TRBJ1-5
abundance: few
v_gene: TRBV4-1
d_gene: .
CDR3nt: TGCGCCAGCGAGCCGAGACTGGACGGGAGGAATCAGCCCCAGCATTTT
CDR3aa: CASEPRLDGRNQPQHF

j_gene: TRBJ1-3
abundance: .
v_gene: TRBV7-8
d_gene: .
CDR3nt: TGTGCCAGCAGCTCTCGGGGAGTTTACTCTGGAAACACCATATATTTT
CDR3aa: CASSSRGVYSGNTIYF

j_gene: TRBJ1-2
abundance: .
v_gene: TRBV10-3
d_gene: .
CDR3nt: TGTGCGACGGAGGGGATTTCCAACTATGGCTACACCTTC
CDR3aa: CATEGISNYGYTF

j_gene: TRBJ1-3
abundance: .
v_gene: TRBV10-3
d_gene: .
CDR3nt: TGTGCCATCAGTGTGGACAGCTCTGGAAACACCATATATTTT
CDR3aa: CAISVDSSGNTIYF

j_gene: TRBJ2-7
abundance: .
v_gene: TRBV7-2
d_gene: TRBD2
CDR3nt: TGTGCCAGCAGCAATAGCGGGAGGGCCGGATACGAGCAGTACTTC
CDR3aa: CASSNSGRAGYEQYF

j_gene: TRBJ1-1
abundance: .
v_gene: TRBV10-3
d_gene: .
CDR3nt: TGTGCCATCAGGGGGGGCACTGAAGCTTTCTTT
CDR3aa: CAIRGGTEAFF

j_gene: TRBJ1-5
abundance: .
v_gene: TRBV19
d_gene: .
CDR3nt: TGTGCCAGTAGTCCCACAGGGTGGCCCCAGCATTTT
CDR3aa: CASSPTGWPQHF

j_gene: TRBJ1-5
abundance: .
v_gene: TRBV5-1
d_gene: .
CDR3nt: TGCGCCAGCAGCTTGAATCCAGGGGCTGAACAGCCCCAGCATTTT
CDR3aa: CASSLNPGAEQPQHF

j_gene: TRBJ1-3
abundance: .
v_gene: TRBV5-1
d_gene: TRBD1
CDR3nt: TGCGCCAGCAGCGCCGGGACAGGGGGCTTTCGAAACACCATATATTTT
CDR3aa: CASSAGTGGFRNTIYF

j_gene: TRBJ2-1
abundance: .
v_gene: TRBV7-3
d_gene: .
CDR3nt: TGTGCCAGCGGCAGGGGTAATGAGCAGTTCTTC
CDR3aa: CASGRGNEQFF

j_gene: TRBJ1-3
abundance: .
v_gene: TRBV4-1
d_gene: TRBD1
CDR3nt: TGCGCCAGCAGCCAAGATCTGCGGACAGGGGGGAAAAACACCATATATTTT
CDR3aa: CASSQDLRTGGKNTIYF

j_gene: TRBJ1-4
abundance: .
v_gene: TRBV19
d_gene: .
CDR3nt: TGTGCCAGTAGCGTACAATCTAATGAAAAACTGTTTTTT
CDR3aa: CASSVQSNEKLFF

j_gene: TRBJ1-5
abundance: .
v_gene: TRBV7-9
d_gene: .
CDR3nt: TGTGCCAGCAGCGCCAGGGGATCCAATCAGCCCCAGCATTTT
CDR3aa: CASSARGSNQPQHF

j_gene: TRBJ2-3
abundance: .
v_gene: TRBV3-1/TRBV3-2
d_gene: .
CDR3nt: TGTGCCAGCAGCCAAGTGAAGGGGTTTCTGGCAGATACGCAGTATTTT
CDR3aa: CASSQVKGFLADTQYF

j_gene: TRBJ2-7
abundance: .
v_gene: TRBV4-3
d_gene: TRBD1
CDR3nt: TGCGCCAGCAGCCGAGATCCGGGACAGGGCTACGAGCAGTACTTC
CDR3aa: CASSRDPGQGYEQYF

j_gene: TRBJ2-1
abundance: .
v_gene: TRBV7-2
d_gene: .
CDR3nt: TGTGCCAGCACCCCCTCGGACAGCACATACAATGAGCAGTTCTTC
CDR3aa: CASTPSDSTYNEQFF

j_gene: TRBJ2-1
abundance: once
v_gene: TRBV5-1
d_gene: .
CDR3nt: TGCGCCAGCAGCGACCCGAGGGACTGGGACAATGAGCAGTTCTTC
CDR3aa: CASSDPRDWDNEQFF

j_gene: TRBJ1-6
abundance: .
v_gene: TRBV5-5
d_gene: .
CDR3nt: TGTGCCAGCAGCTTGGTAGGGTCGGGGAGCTCCTATAATTCACCCCTCCACTTT
CDR3aa: CASSLVGSGSSYNSPLHF

j_gene: TRBJ2-7
abundance: .
v_gene: TRBV29-1
d_gene: TRBD2
CDR3nt: TGCAGCGTTGCCGGACTAGCGGACTACCCCTACGAGCAGTACTTC
CDR3aa: CSVAGLADYPYEQYF

j_gene: TRBJ2-5
abundance: .
v_gene: TRBV5-1
d_gene: TRBD1
CDR3nt: TGCGCCAGCAGGGCTCAGGGACAGGGCCAAGAGACCCAGTACTTC
CDR3aa: CASRAQGQGQETQYF

j_gene: TRBJ1-5
abundance: .
v_gene: TRBV7-2
d_gene: .
CDR3nt: TGTGCCAGCAGCTCGCAAGCAAATCAGCCCCAGCATTTT
CDR3aa: CASSSQANQPQHF

j_gene: TRBJ2-7
abundance: .
v_gene: TRBV27
d_gene: TRBD2
CDR3nt: TGTGCCAGCAGTTTACGGAGTAGCGGGGCCCGGGTTGAGCAGTACTTC
CDR3aa: CASSLRSSGARVEQYF

j_gene: TRBJ2-3
abundance: few
v_gene: TRBV5-1
d_gene: .
CDR3nt: TGCGCCAGCAGCTTGGTTGGAGGGGACCCGGTCTTCTGGTTT
CDR3aa: CASSLVGGDPVFWF

j_gene: TRBJ1-6
abundance: .
v_gene: TRBV2
d_gene: TRBD1
CDR3nt: TGTGCCAGCAGCGAAAGACAGGGTAATAATTCACCCCTCCACTTT
CDR3aa: CASSERQGNNSPLHF

j_gene: TRBJ1-4
abundance: .
v_gene: TRBV4-2
d_gene: TRBD1
CDR3nt: TGTGCCAGCAGCCAAGTACAGGGGGCTTGGGGTGAAAAACTGTTTTTT
CDR3aa: CASSQVQGAWGEKLFF